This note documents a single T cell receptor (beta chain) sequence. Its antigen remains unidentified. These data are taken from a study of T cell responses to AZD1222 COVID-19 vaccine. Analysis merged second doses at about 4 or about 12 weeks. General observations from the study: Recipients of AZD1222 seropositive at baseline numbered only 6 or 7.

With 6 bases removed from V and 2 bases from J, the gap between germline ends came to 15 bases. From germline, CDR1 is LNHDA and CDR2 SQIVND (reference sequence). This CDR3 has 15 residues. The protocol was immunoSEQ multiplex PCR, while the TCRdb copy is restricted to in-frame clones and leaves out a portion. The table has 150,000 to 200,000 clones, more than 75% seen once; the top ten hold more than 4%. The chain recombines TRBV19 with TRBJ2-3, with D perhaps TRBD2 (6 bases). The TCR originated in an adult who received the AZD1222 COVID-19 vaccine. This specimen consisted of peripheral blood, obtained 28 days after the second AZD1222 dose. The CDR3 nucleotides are TGTGCCAGTAGCCCCTTCTTAGCGGTCACAGATACGCAGTATTTT. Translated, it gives CASSPFLAVTDTQYF.